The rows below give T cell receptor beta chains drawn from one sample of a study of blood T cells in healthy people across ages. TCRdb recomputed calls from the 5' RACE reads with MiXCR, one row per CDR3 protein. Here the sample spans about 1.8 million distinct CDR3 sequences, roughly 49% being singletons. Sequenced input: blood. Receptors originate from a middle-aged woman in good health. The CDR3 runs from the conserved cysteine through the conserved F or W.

cdr3_aa: CASSYYGTGVGSEQYF
v_call: TRBV6-6

cdr3_aa: CAISEQNSNQPQHF
v_call: TRBV10-3

cdr3_aa: CSPLGTGRSGSPLHF
v_call: TRBV20-1

cdr3_aa: CAISGQALGDTEAFF
v_call: TRBV10-3

cdr3_aa: CASSLLRFTRSSNEQFF
v_call: TRBV7-8

cdr3_aa: CASSPQYPGTDYGYTF
v_call: TRBV5-1

cdr3_aa: CASCLAGQETQYF
v_call: TRBV2

cdr3_aa: CASSRDMPQETQYF
v_call: TRBV7-2

cdr3_aa: CASSFRSDGYTF
v_call: TRBV7-9

cdr3_aa: CSVREGTQETQYF
v_call: TRBV29-1

cdr3_aa: CSALVLARNNEQFF
v_call: TRBV20-1

cdr3_aa: CASSLGDTPREAFF
v_call: TRBV5-1

cdr3_aa: CASSLVLVRTDTQYF
v_call: TRBV11-2

cdr3_aa: CASNSDRLNYGYTF
v_call: TRBV7-9

cdr3_aa: CASRASGTVSSGANVLTF
v_call: TRBV6-2/TRBV6-3

cdr3_aa: CASSLTRSAQYF
v_call: TRBV13

cdr3_aa: CASSQDPKLPGHLNQPQHF
v_call: TRBV4-3

cdr3_aa: CDSRGQAQSEQYF
v_call: TRBV28

cdr3_aa: CASRLGAGRNIQYF
v_call: TRBV28

cdr3_aa: CASSFSRIQETQYF
v_call: TRBV27

cdr3_aa: CASSSRQGDEKLFF
v_call: TRBV11-2

cdr3_aa: CASSLSRDQNYEQYF
v_call: TRBV7-2

cdr3_aa: CASSESPAGLYNEQFF
v_call: TRBV2

cdr3_aa: CSARVTSGGGRSYNEQFF
v_call: TRBV20-1

cdr3_aa: CASRSGTTVGVTGELFF
v_call: TRBV6-1

cdr3_aa: CASSVGWSYNEQFF
v_call: TRBV9

cdr3_aa: CASGAVGTDYGYTF
v_call: TRBV12-5

cdr3_aa: CASSLGAGVGNYGYTF
v_call: TRBV7-2

cdr3_aa: CASSLVRPQETQYF
v_call: TRBV11-2

cdr3_aa: CASSLDLRRAGERLSRDTQYF
v_call: TRBV11-2

cdr3_aa: CSVPGRANYGYTF
v_call: TRBV29-1

cdr3_aa: CASSVVHPTSGDSSGANVLTF
v_call: TRBV9

cdr3_aa: CASSSTIRGSNTEAFF
v_call: TRBV6-5

cdr3_aa: CASSLVSGNNQPQHF
v_call: TRBV7-2

cdr3_aa: CAISVSGGPGGYTF
v_call: TRBV10-3

cdr3_aa: CASSPLRQGGPDTQYF
v_call: TRBV4-1

cdr3_aa: CASSVDSGSQYF
v_call: TRBV9

cdr3_aa: CASSPDRGRNDKNIQYF
v_call: TRBV5-1

cdr3_aa: CASSLSQVAGVLHTQYF
v_call: TRBV27

cdr3_aa: CASSYSGRGLGFGDGYTF
v_call: TRBV6-5

cdr3_aa: CATSRGGSGADTQYF
v_call: TRBV15

cdr3_aa: CASSSTLAGKSETQYF
v_call: TRBV6-5

cdr3_aa: CASSSHSGTREKLFF
v_call: TRBV7-2

cdr3_aa: CASSVKQSFSSYTF
v_call: TRBV2